A single sample gave rise to the 21 T cell receptor beta chains below, sequenced in a study of T cells in Graves' hyperthyroidism and ophthalmopathy. The investigators amplified TCR beta CDR3 regions from RNA transcripts. RT-PCR in the first round (using the HTBI primer set) targeted the TCR CDR3. TCRdb fed the multiplex PCR reads into MiXCR, producing one record per CDR3 protein. The sample has hundreds of thousands of distinct CDR3 sequences, approximately 15% seen once. The sample consisted of blood. All receptors come from a woman aged 45-65 years with Graves' ophthalmopathy.

The chain uses TRBV15 and TRBJ2-1; 8 bases fit TRBD2. CDR1 is LNHNV and CDR2 is YYDKDF in the germline V gene (reference sequence). With 5 bases clipped from V and 3 bases from J, the junction kept 9 bases outside the gene matches. This CDR3 contains 16 residues. Written as DNA, the CDR3 is TGTGCCACCAGCCACGGGGCTAGCGGGTACTACAATGAGCAGTTCTTC. Amino acids: CATSHGASGYYNEQFF. Looking up the rest from reference TRBV15 and TRBJ2-1 gives the full variable domain: DAMVIQNPRYQVTQFGKPVTLSCSQTLNHNVMYWYQQKSSQAPKLLFHYYDKDFNNEADTPDNFQSRRPNTSFCFLDIRSPGLGDTAMYLCATSHGASGYYNEQFFGPGTRLTVL.

A single count supports this clonotype. This chain joins TRBV10-3 and TRBJ2-7, with 7 nucleotides matching TRBD1. Germline trimming cut 6 bases from V and 0 bases from J; bases unmatched to any gene: 2. This CDR3 has 13 residues. Per the germline V gene, CDR1 is ENHRY and CDR2 is SYGVKD. CDR3 loop: CAIRQGSSYEQYF. CDR3 nucleotide sequence: TGTGCCATCAGACAGGGGAGCTCCTACGAGCAGTACTTC.

This clonotype appeared many times. The chain recombines TRBV24-1 with TRBJ2-1; 12 bases map to TRBD1. The length of the CDR3 is 16 residues. From germline, CDR1 is KGHDR and CDR2 SFDVKD. The J segment lost 7 bases and the V segment lost 4 bases, leaving 7 bases of the junction unmatched. Here the CDR3 DNA reads TGTGCCACCAGTGACCCGGGACAGGGGGCGAGTAATGAGCAGTTCTTC. Translated: CATSDPGQGASNEQFF.

At least ten counts were recorded for this clonotype. The chain is built from TRBV7-3 and TRBJ2-7; 7 nucleotides align to TRBD1. CDR1 is SGHTA, CDR2 FQGTGA, per germline. After removal of 2 bases from V and 6 bases from J, the junction contained 16 bases not matched to a gene. There are 17 residues in the CDR3. CDR3 sequence (DNA): TGTGCCAGCAGCTTACCCGATTACAGGGGAATGGACTGCGAGCAGTACTTC. Translated, it gives CASSLPDYRGMDCEQYF.

The chain carries TRBV12-3 or TRBV12-4 and TRBJ2-1; 12 bases are a match to TRBD2. With V trimmed by 4 bases and J by 8 bases, 9 bases remained unmatched. CDR3 length: 16 amino acids. The CDR3, as DNA: TGTGCCAGCAGTTCTCCTAGCGGGAGGGCCAGGGATGAGCAGTTCTTC. Protein sequence: CASSSPSGRARDEQFF.

This clonotype was recorded many times. The CDR3 bases are TGCAGTGCCAAGCCCTTTGCGACCCAGAGGTACAATGAGCAGTTCTTC. Translating it yields CSAKPFATQRYNEQFF. The chain combines TRBV20-1 with TRBJ2-1, with D unresolved. V was clipped by 6 bases and J by 4 bases, with 22 bases between them. Germline-derived CDR1 and CDR2 are DFQATT and SNEGSKA (reference sequence). The CDR3 is made up of 16 amino acids.

This clonotype has ten or more counts. This rearrangement joins TRBV11-3 to TRBJ2-7; TRBD2 is a possible D gene (6 bases). The CDR3 totals 14 residues. The germline gives CDR1 SGHNT, CDR2 YENEEA. V dropped 3 bases and J dropped 1 base, with 10 bases sitting between them. CDR3: CASSFRGMSYEQYF. The CDR3 DNA follows: TGTGCCAGCAGCTTTCGCGGGATGTCCTACGAGCAGTACTTC.

This clonotype was found many times. The chain employs TRBV12-3 or TRBV12-4 and TRBJ2-5, with 7 bases fitting TRBD1. V was clipped by 7 bases and J by 4 bases; unmatched bases: 6. This CDR3 is built from 13 residues. CDR3 DNA sequence: TGTGCCAGCACGGGGCCAGGGGGAGAGACCCAGTACTTC. It codes for CASTGPGGETQYF.

This clonotype came up many times. The chain uses TRBV29-1 and TRBJ2-1; 7 positions agree with TRBD2. Germline V gene sequence: CDR1 SQVTM, CDR2 ANQGSEA. J was trimmed by 6 bases and V by 5 bases; bases with no gene match: 10. The CDR3 has 14 amino acids. The CDR3 reads CSVLFGGSGNEQFF. CDR3 sequence (DNA): TGCAGCGTTCTATTCGGCGGGAGTGGCAATGAGCAGTTCTTC.

The chain combines TRBV4-1 with TRBJ1-1; D ambiguous. The ends were cut back, 0 bases at V and 8 bases at J, with 16 bases in the middle. The germline CDR1 and CDR2 sequences are MGHRA and YSYEKL. The CDR3 extends over 15 amino acids. CDR3 coding DNA: TGCGCCAGCAGCCAAGATCGGGCCCCCAATCCCGAAGCTTTCTTT. The encoded protein is CASSQDRAPNPEAFF.

The chain carries TRBV12-3 or TRBV12-4 and TRBJ2-2; 9 nucleotides align to TRBD1. Germline trimming cut 2 bases from V and 2 bases from J; bases unmatched to any gene: 6. The CDR3 covers 17 residues. This chain's CDR3 is CASSLNKGQGNTGELFF. CDR3 DNA: TGTGCCAGCAGTTTAAATAAGGGACAGGGAAACACCGGGGAGCTGTTTTTT.

This clonotype appeared many times. This sequence joins TRBV11-1 and TRBJ2-3; TRBD2 aligns across 12 bases. The CDR3 is 17 residues long. J was trimmed by 2 bases and V by 4 bases; bases with no gene match: 7. Germline CDR1 SGHAT, CDR2 FQDESV (reference sequence). CDR3 sequence reads: CASSSWTSGTLTDTQYF. CDR3 in DNA: TGTGCCAGCAGCTCCTGGACTAGCGGGACCCTCACAGATACGCAGTATTTT.

In regard to this clonotype: A much larger clone differs by one base, so this may be a read error. The chain is built from TRBV6-1 and TRBJ1-3; TRBD1 matches at 7 bases. Looked up from germline, CDR1 is MNHNS and CDR2 is SASEGT. The CDR3 has 15 amino acids. CDR3 region: CASSRLDREKDTIHF. The CDR3 DNA reads TGTGCCAGCAGTCGTCTCGACAGGGAAAAGGACACCATACATTTT.

This clonotype showed up just once. The chain uses TRBV20-1 and TRBJ1-5, with D perhaps TRBD1 (5 bases). Germline lookup yields CDR1 DFQATT and CDR2 SNEGSKA (reference sequence). This CDR3 comprises 13 residues. V shed 4 bases and J shed 1 base, with 8 bases lying between them. CDR3 in amino acids: CSATRDSNQPQHF. The CDR3 DNA is TGCAGTGCTACTAGGGACAGCAATCAGCCCCAGCATTTT.

The sample holds many counts of this clonotype. The chain is built from TRBV7-9 and TRBJ2-7; TRBD1 aligns across 9 bases. Germline-derived CDR1 and CDR2 are SEHNR and FQNEAQ (reference sequence). The J segment lost 5 bases and the V segment lost 6 bases, leaving 8 bases of the junction unmatched. This CDR3 is 14 amino acids long. The CDR3 sequence is CASRKAGTGNEQYF. The CDR3 coding sequence is TGTGCCAGCAGAAAAGCCGGGACAGGGAACGAGCAGTACTTC. Supplemented by reference TRBV7-9 and TRBJ2-7, the full variable domain reads DTGVSQNPRHKITKRGQNVTFRCDPISEHNRLYWYRQTLGQGPEFLTYFQNEAQLEKSRLLSDRFSAERPKGSFSTLEIQRTEQGDSAMYLCASRKAGTGNEQYFGPGTRLTVT.

This clonotype was counted a few times. The gene calls are TRBV6-1 and TRBJ2-7, with TRBD1 matching over 10 bases. This CDR3 region has 13 residues. The germline V gene encodes CDR1 MNHNS and CDR2 SASEGT. The V gene end was trimmed by 8 bases and the J gene end by 6 bases; junction bases not matched to a gene: 7. Written as DNA, the CDR3 is TGTGCCAGCGGGGGGACAGGGGTCTCCGAGCAGTACTTC. Encoded protein: CASGGTGVSEQYF.

This clonotype occurred many times. Here the CDR3 reads CASSLGASGYNEQFF. DNA for the CDR3: TGCGCCAGCAGCCTCGGGGCTAGCGGATACAATGAGCAGTTCTTC. The chain uses TRBV4-3 and TRBJ2-1; 7 nucleotides line up with TRBD2. Germline assignment: CDR1 LGHNA and CDR2 YSLEER. CDR3 length: 15 residues. V lost 4 bases to trimming and J lost 4 bases; unmatched junction nucleotides: 7.

The V call is TRBV7-3, the J call TRBJ2-1; D unclear. Trimming shortened V by 2 bases and J by 5 bases, and 10 bases separated the two germline ends. CDR1 is SGHTA, CDR2 FQGTGA, per germline. The CDR3 has 14 amino acids. The CDR3 spells CASSLYPVNNEQFF. CDR3 nucleotides: TGTGCCAGCAGCTTATACCCAGTAAACAATGAGCAGTTCTTC.

A few counts support this clonotype. CDR3 amino acids: CASSYRGAGETQYF. As DNA, the CDR3 is TGTGCCAGCAGTTACCGCGGGGCGGGAGAGACCCAGTACTTC. This chain joins TRBV6-6 and TRBJ2-5; D may be TRBD2 (6 bases). The V end lost 2 bases, the J end lost 4 bases, and 11 bases lay between the germline ends. The CDR3 is made up of 14 amino acids. CDR1 and CDR2 (germline): MNHNY, SVGAGI (reference sequence).

This clonotype was counted at least ten times. V is TRBV20-1 and J is TRBJ1-2, with D unclear. Germline CDR1 reads DFQATT; CDR2 reads SNEGSKA (reference sequence). Trimming cost V 6 bases and J 4 bases, with 18 bases left between them. The length of the CDR3 is 14 residues. The CDR3 reads CSALRLSGLYGYTF. CDR3 DNA: TGCAGTGCCTTAAGGTTGTCCGGGCTCTATGGCTACACCTTC.

This clonotype has at least ten counts. This chain links TRBV6-2 or TRBV6-3 with TRBJ2-3; D not resolved. The germline gives CDR1 MNHEY, CDR2 SVGEGT. The germline V and J ends were trimmed by 6 bases and 4 bases, with 11 bases remaining between them. This CDR3 comprises 13 residues. CDR3 nucleotide sequence: TGTGCCAGCAGCCACAGACTCTCAGATACGCAGTATTTT. It codes for CASSHRLSDTQYF.